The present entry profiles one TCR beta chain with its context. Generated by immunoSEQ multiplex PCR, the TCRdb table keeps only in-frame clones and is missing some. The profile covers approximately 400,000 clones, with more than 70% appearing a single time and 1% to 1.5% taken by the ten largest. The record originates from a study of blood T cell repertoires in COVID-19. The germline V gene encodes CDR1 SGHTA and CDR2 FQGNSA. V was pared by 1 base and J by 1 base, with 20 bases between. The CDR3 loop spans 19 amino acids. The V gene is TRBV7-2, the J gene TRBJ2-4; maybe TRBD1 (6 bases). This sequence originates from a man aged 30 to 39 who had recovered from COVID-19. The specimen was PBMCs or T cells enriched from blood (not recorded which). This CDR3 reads CASSLGPDRSFRAKNIQYF. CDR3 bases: TGTGCCAGCAGCTTAGGCCCGGACAGATCTTTTCGGGCCAAAAACATTCAGTACTTC.